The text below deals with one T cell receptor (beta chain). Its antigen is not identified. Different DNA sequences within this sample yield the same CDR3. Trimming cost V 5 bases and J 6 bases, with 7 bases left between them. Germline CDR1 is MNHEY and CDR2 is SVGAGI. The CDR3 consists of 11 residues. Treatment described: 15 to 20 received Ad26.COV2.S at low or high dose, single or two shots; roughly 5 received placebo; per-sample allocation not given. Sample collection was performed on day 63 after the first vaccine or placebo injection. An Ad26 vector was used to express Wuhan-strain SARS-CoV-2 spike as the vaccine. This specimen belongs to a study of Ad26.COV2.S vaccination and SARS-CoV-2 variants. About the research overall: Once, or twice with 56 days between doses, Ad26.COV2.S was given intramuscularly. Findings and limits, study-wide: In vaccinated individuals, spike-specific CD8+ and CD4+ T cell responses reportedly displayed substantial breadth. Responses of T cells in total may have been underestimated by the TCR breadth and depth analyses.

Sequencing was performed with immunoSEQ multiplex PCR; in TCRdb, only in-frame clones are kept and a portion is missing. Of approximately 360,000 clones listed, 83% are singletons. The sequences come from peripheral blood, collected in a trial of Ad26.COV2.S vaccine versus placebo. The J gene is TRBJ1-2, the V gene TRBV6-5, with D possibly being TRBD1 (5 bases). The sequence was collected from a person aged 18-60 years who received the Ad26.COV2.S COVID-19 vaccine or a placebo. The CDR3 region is CASSRGDGYTF. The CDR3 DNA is TGTGCCAGCAGTCGGGGCGATGGCTACACCTTC.